This entry lists 23 T cell receptor beta chains sequenced from one sample in a study of blood T cell repertoires in COVID-19. Measured with immunoSEQ multiplex PCR; TCRdb has only the in-frame clones, and not every one. There are approximately 100,000 clones in the sample; about 86% occur only once, and about 6.3% lies in the top ten. Sequenced input: peripheral blood. Every receptor here comes from a man between 60 and 75 years old with acute or convalescent COVID-19.

The chain is built from TRBV12-3 or TRBV12-4 and TRBJ2-3; TRBD2 might be the D (6 bases). The ends were cut back, 8 bases at V and 7 bases at J, with 13 bases in the middle. This CDR3 has 12 amino acids. The CDR3 nucleotides read TGTGCCAGCGGGGAGGAGAAGAATACGCAGTATTTT. This translates into CASGEEKNTQYF.

This clone was seen a few times. The V gene is TRBV19, the J gene TRBJ1-5, with D tentatively TRBD1 (5 bases). V was cut by 6 bases and J by 2 bases, with 11 bases left in between. Germline CDR1 is LNHDA and CDR2 is SQIVND (reference sequence). The CDR3 runs to 14 residues. CDR3 loop: CASSQGFGNQPQHF. CDR3 bases: TGTGCCAGTAGCCAGGGCTTCGGCAATCAGCCCCAGCATTTT.

This clone has a single count. The chain is built from TRBV10-3 and TRBJ2-3, with 13 bases aligning to TRBD2. With 5 bases clipped from V and 3 bases from J, the junction kept 11 bases outside the gene matches. Germline loops: CDR1 ENHRY, CDR2 SYGVKD. The CDR3 is made up of 18 amino acids. As DNA, the CDR3 is TGTGCCATCAGTAGAGTCGCGGGACTAGCGGGGAGAACAGATACGCAGTATTTT. This sequence encodes CAISRVAGLAGRTDTQYF.

This clone was seen only a few times. The chain is built from TRBV4-2 and TRBJ2-7; a possible D gene is TRBD1 (6 bases). V shed 0 bases and J shed 0 bases, with 12 bases lying between them. Germline assignment: CDR1 LGHNA and CDR2 YNFKEQ. This CDR3 region has 16 residues. CDR3 protein: CASSQERQGLSYEQYF. For the CDR3, the DNA is TGTGCCAGCAGCCAAGAACGGCAGGGGCTCTCCTACGAGCAGTACTTC.

This clone has only a few counts. The chain couples TRBV13 to TRBJ2-3; D may be TRBD1 (5 bases). Trimming removed 2 bases from V and 7 bases from J, with 13 bases in between. CDR1 is PRHDT and CDR2 is FYEKMQ in the germline V gene (reference sequence). The CDR3 is 14 amino acids. In DNA, the CDR3 is TGTGCCAGCAGCTTAAGCAGGGATCGGAATACGCAGTATTTT. It is translated as CASSLSRDRNTQYF.

The chain's CDR3 is CAWSRGQGAYEQYF. CDR3 in DNA: TGTGCCTGGAGCCGAGGACAGGGGGCCTACGAGCAGTACTTC. V usage is TRBV30 and J usage is TRBJ2-7; 10 bases map to TRBD1. The CDR3 has 14 amino acids. J lost 2 bases, V lost 3 bases, and 4 bases had no gene match. Germline V gene data show CDR1 as GTSNPN and CDR2 as SVGIG (reference sequence).

This chain joins TRBV5-1 and TRBJ1-6, with D possibly TRBD1 on 5 matching bases. Deletions cut 2 bases from V and 4 bases from J, with 16 bases between. The germline V gene encodes CDR1 SGHRS and CDR2 YFSETQ. The CDR3 is 17 amino acids. CDR3 residues: CASSFSSGGTYNSPLHF. The CDR3 DNA sequence: TGCGCCAGCAGCTTCTCCTCCGGGGGTACATATAATTCACCCCTCCACTTT.

This clone was found once. The chain has TRBV12-3 or TRBV12-4 and TRBJ1-2, with unresolved D. This CDR3 comprises 13 residues. With 6 bases removed from V and 4 bases from J, the gap between germline ends came to 12 bases. Here the CDR3 reads CASSRGLSYGYTF. CDR3 DNA sequence: TGTGCCAGCAGCCGCGGACTTTCCTATGGCTACACCTTC.

This sequence joins TRBV6-5 and TRBJ2-5; maybe TRBD2 (7 bases). The V end was cut by 3 bases, the J end by 7 bases, with 12 bases between. Per the germline V gene, CDR1 is MNHEY and CDR2 is SVGAGI. This CDR3 has 13 residues. CDR3 in amino acids: CASSYGGGGTQYF. CDR3 bases: TGTGCCAGCAGTTATGGGGGCGGGGGGACCCAGTACTTC.

The rearrangement uses TRBV4-1 and TRBJ2-2; possible D gene TRBD2, 7 bases. V lost 5 bases to trimming and J lost 1 base, with 14 bases between them. Germline CDR1 reads MGHRA; CDR2 reads YSYEKL. This CDR3 contains 16 residues. In nucleotides, the CDR3 is TGCGCCAGCAGCACTGACGGGGGGCGGAACACCGGGGAGCTGTTTTTT. This encodes CASSTDGGRNTGELFF.

A few counts support this clone. The chain employs TRBV12-3 or TRBV12-4 and TRBJ1-2; D not certain. This CDR3 has 12 residues. V gave up 1 base and J gave up 4 bases, with 4 bases separating them. CDR3 region: CASSLGAYGYTF. The CDR3 region has the DNA TGTGCCAGCAGTTTAGGGGCCTATGGCTACACCTTC.

The rearrangement links TRBV29-1 to TRBJ1-1; no clear D. The V gene lost 4 bases and the J gene lost 8 bases, with 11 bases spanning the gap. Germline CDR1 is SQVTM and CDR2 is ANQGSEA. The CDR3 is made up of 11 amino acids. CDR3 in amino acids: CSVVGGNEAFF. In DNA form, the CDR3 reads TGCAGCGTTGTGGGAGGTAACGAAGCTTTCTTT.

The V and J genes are TRBV24-1 and TRBJ2-3, with 9 positions matching TRBD1. This CDR3 region has 17 residues. Trimming cost V 5 bases and J 0 bases; bases outside gene matches: 8. The germline gives CDR1 KGHDR, CDR2 SFDVKD. The CDR3 coding sequence is TGTGCCACCAGTGTACCCGGGACAGGGTCTAGCACAGATACGCAGTATTTT. Protein product: CATSVPGTGSSTDTQYF.

The gene calls are TRBV4-1 and TRBJ2-7, with 7 bases that match TRBD1. The germline gives CDR1 MGHRA, CDR2 YSYEKL. This CDR3 comprises 16 residues. J gave up 2 bases and V 4 bases, and 11 bases lay outside the gene matches. CDR3 nucleotide sequence: TGCGCCAGCAGCCTAACTGGACAGGCGACTGCCTACGAGCAGTACTTC. Translation gives CASSLTGQATAYEQYF.

The chain links TRBV30 to TRBJ1-4, with D tentatively TRBD1 (5 bases). The CDR3 is 14 residues long. Germline values: CDR1 GTSNPN, CDR2 SVGIG (reference sequence). The V and J ends lost 0 bases and 7 bases respectively, with 12 bases between them. This chain's CDR3 is CAWSVGGRGEKLFF. The CDR3 DNA reads as TGTGCCTGGAGTGTGGGGGGAAGGGGTGAAAAACTGTTTTTT.

V gene TRBV4-3 combines with J gene TRBJ2-5; 10 bases are shared with TRBD1. V dropped 4 bases and J dropped 6; count of bases not matched to a gene: 2. CDR1 and CDR2 from the germline V gene are LGHNA and YSLEER. The CDR3 sequence is 13 residues long. The CDR3 nucleotides are TGCGCCAGCAGCCGGGACAGGGGTAAGACCCAGTACTTC. It specifies CASSRDRGKTQYF.

The CDR3 spells CASSQVPTADTQYF. CDR3 DNA: TGCGCCAGCAGCCAAGTGCCGACAGCAGATACGCAGTATTTT. V gene TRBV4-1 combines with J gene TRBJ2-3; possibly TRBD1 for D (5 bases). The V end was cut by 1 base, the J end by 4 bases, with 9 bases between. From germline, CDR1 is MGHRA and CDR2 YSYEKL. This CDR3 is 14 amino acids long.

The chain couples TRBV24-1 to TRBJ1-3; TRBD1 might be the D (5 bases). The CDR3 length is 16 residues. Trimming left V 3 bases short and J 4 bases short, with 15 bases between. Looked up from germline, CDR1 is KGHDR and CDR2 is SFDVKD. The CDR3 reads CATSDGAGVSGNTIYF. The CDR3 coding sequence is TGTGCCACCAGTGATGGGGCGGGAGTCTCCGGAAACACCATATATTTT.

The CDR3: CASSTQGKGYGYTF. The CDR3 nucleotides read TGTGCCAGTAGTACACAGGGGAAGGGCTATGGCTACACCTTC. The chain couples TRBV19 to TRBJ1-2; TRBD1 aligns across 7 bases. Per germline, CDR1 LNHDA and CDR2 SQIVND (reference sequence). V was clipped by 4 bases and J by 4 bases; unmatched bases: 6. The CDR3 is made up of 14 amino acids.

The V call is TRBV2, the J call TRBJ1-4, with D possibly being TRBD1 (5 bases). The V gene lost 2 bases and the J gene lost 4 bases, with 8 bases spanning the gap. CDR1 and CDR2 from the germline V gene are SNHLY and FYNNEI. The length of the CDR3 is 14 residues. CDR3 sequence reads: CASSERQGNEKLFF. The CDR3 bases are TGTGCCAGCAGTGAAAGGCAGGGTAATGAAAAACTGTTTTTT.

The J gene is TRBJ1-2, the V gene TRBV12-3 or TRBV12-4, with 7 nucleotides matching TRBD1. The J segment lost 8 bases and the V segment lost 7 bases, leaving 7 bases of the junction unmatched. The CDR3 totals 12 residues. CDR3 amino acids: CASTKTGRGYTF. The CDR3 region has the DNA TGTGCCAGCACCAAGACAGGGCGAGGCTACACCTTC.

This chain connects TRBV11-2 to TRBJ1-2; D uncertain. The CDR3 consists of 12 residues. The germline CDR1 and CDR2 sequences are SGHAT and FQNNGV. V lost 0 bases, J lost 4 bases, and 3 bases lay in between. CDR3: CASSLDGYGYTF. The DNA of the CDR3 is TGTGCCAGCAGCTTAGACGGCTATGGCTACACCTTC. Filled out from reference TRBV11-2 and TRBJ1-2, the complete variable domain reads EAGVAQSPRYKIIEKRQSVAFWCNPISGHATLYWYQQILGQGPKLLIQFQNNGVVDDSQLPKDRFSAERLKGVDSTLKIQPAKLEDSAVYLCASSLDGYGYTFGSGTRLTVV.

The rearrangement joins TRBV10-3 to TRBJ2-7, with 9 bases that match TRBD1. Germline V CDR1 and CDR2: ENHRY, SYGVKD. The V and J ends lost 8 bases and 0 bases, in that order; junction bases with no gene match: 5. The CDR3 loop spans 14 amino acids. The CDR3 bases are TGTGCCATCCGACAGGGGGAAAGCTCCTACGAGCAGTACTTC. It is translated as CAIRQGESSYEQYF.